The 29 T cell receptor beta chains given below trace back to one sample, sequenced in a study of shared clonotypes between healthy human individuals. The table came from immunoSEQ multiplex PCR; TCRdb's copy has only in-frame clones and leaves some out. Altogether about 2.3 million clones are present, about 90% being singletons, with the ten largest covering 0.3% to 0.45%. The sequenced sample was naive CD4+ T cells from PBMCs. Indicated subset: CD45RA+ positively selected. The receptors derive from a man aged 18 to 29 in good health. Some clones in this sample may be carry-over from other donors' samples.

The genes are TRBV6-5 and TRBJ2-3, with 8 positions matching TRBD1. J lost 14 bases, V lost 3 bases, and 13 bases had no gene match. CDR3 length equals 14 residues. Germline-derived CDR1 and CDR2 are MNHEY and SVGAGI. The CDR3 DNA is TGTGCCAGCAGTTATGGGCAGGGGGCCCCTTCGTCGTATTTT. The encoded protein is CASSYGQGAPSSYF.

The chain joins TRBV5-4 to TRBJ2-3; 10 nucleotides line up with TRBD2. This CDR3 has 20 residues. Germline V lookup: CDR1 SGHNT, CDR2 YYREEE (reference sequence). Trimming cost V 3 bases and J 0 bases; bases outside gene matches: 16. The CDR3 DNA is TGTGCCAGCAGCTCGGGGGTGGGGGTAGCGGGAGGCTATAGCACAGATACGCAGTATTTT. As protein: CASSSGVGVAGGYSTDTQYF.

This sequence joins TRBV6-6 and TRBJ1-1; no firm D call. The CDR3 runs to 14 residues. The germline V gene encodes CDR1 MNHNY and CDR2 SVGAGI (reference sequence). V was cut by 11 bases and J by 3 bases, with 19 bases left in between. The CDR3 DNA reads TGTGCCGGGGTGATGTACCCGAGAGACACTGAAGCTTTCTTT. Protein: CAGVMYPRDTEAFF.

V is TRBV27 and J is TRBJ2-7; 12 bases are a match to TRBD2. V lost 6 bases, J lost 3 bases, and 3 bases stayed unmatched. Germline loops: CDR1 MNHEY, CDR2 SMNVEV (reference sequence). This CDR3 has 14 amino acids. CDR3 amino acids: CASRPGLAGYEQYF. The DNA of the CDR3 is TGTGCCAGCAGGCCGGGACTAGCGGGCTACGAGCAGTACTTC.

The genes are TRBV5-1 and TRBJ2-3; 8 bases are a match to TRBD2. Germline CDR1 SGHRS, CDR2 YFSETQ. The CDR3 runs to 18 residues. V gave up 0 bases and J gave up 4 bases; unmatched junction bases: 13. This CDR3 is CASSLAMGAGGNPDTQYF. DNA of the CDR3: TGCGCCAGCAGCTTGGCCATGGGGGCGGGAGGTAACCCAGATACGCAGTATTTT.

This clone was seen only a few times. The chain recombines TRBV7-2 with TRBJ1-1, with unresolved D. The V gene's germline CDR1 is SGHTA and CDR2 FQGNSA. The CDR3 sequence is 14 residues long. Deletions cut 5 bases from V and 2 bases from J, with 12 bases between. The CDR3 DNA reads as TGTGCCAGCAGCAAAGGGCGTAAAAACACTGAAGCTTTCTTT. This codes for CASSKGRKNTEAFF.

This clone was counted only a few times. Other DNA sequences of this sample code for an identical CDR3. This chain links TRBV5-5 with TRBJ1-2, with D hard to call. Germline lookup yields CDR1 SGHKS and CDR2 YYEKEE (reference sequence). With 0 bases removed from V and 8 bases from J, the gap between germline ends came to 5 bases. The CDR3 is 11 residues long. The CDR3 sequence: CASSLDGGYTF. CDR3 bases: TGTGCCAGCAGCTTGGATGGAGGCTACACCTTC.

The V and J genes are TRBV4-3 and TRBJ2-3; no reliable D call. The V gene's germline CDR1 is LGHNA and CDR2 YSLEER. This CDR3 has 14 amino acids. V lost 4 bases to trimming and J lost 2 bases, with 10 bases between them. CDR3 residues: CASSLGSPTDTQYF. The CDR3 DNA is TGCGCCAGCAGCCTCGGGTCCCCCACAGATACGCAGTATTTT.

The table lists this clone with a count of one. The rearrangement uses TRBV19 and TRBJ2-2, with D possibly being TRBD2 (5 bases). The V gene lost 5 bases and the J gene lost 1 base, with 8 bases spanning the gap. The CDR3 runs to 14 residues. CDR1 is LNHDA, CDR2 SQIVND, per germline (reference sequence). In DNA, the CDR3 is TGTGCCAGTAGTGTCGGGGAGAACACCGGGGAGCTGTTTTTT. This translates into CASSVGENTGELFF. Full variable domain (outside the CDR3, taken from reference TRBV19 and TRBJ2-2): DGGITQSPKYLFRKEGQNVTLSCEQNLNHDAMYWYRQDPGQGLRLIYYSQIVNDFQKGDIAEGYSVSREKKESFPLTVTSAQKNPTAFYLCASSVGENTGELFFGEGSRLTVL.

This chain joins TRBV28 and TRBJ1-1, with 8 bases that match TRBD1. V trimming: 2 bases; J trimming: 1 base; junction bases outside the gene matches: 6. In germline, CDR1 is MDHEN, CDR2 SYDVKM. CDR3 length equals 16 residues. The CDR3 here is CASSLQGAGTNTEAFF. The DNA for the CDR3 is TGTGCCAGCAGTTTACAGGGGGCCGGGACGAACACTGAAGCTTTCTTT.

The chain joins TRBV9 to TRBJ1-2; D ambiguous. CDR3 length: 13 residues. The V end lost 4 bases, the J end lost 4 bases, and 11 bases lay between the germline ends. The germline gives CDR1 SGDLS, CDR2 YYNGEE. The DNA of the CDR3 is TGTGCCAGCAGCCCCAGCAGAGGCTATGGCTACACCTTC. This encodes CASSPSRGYGYTF.

The chain has TRBV19 and TRBJ1-4, with a weak D call TRBD1 (5 bases). The V gene lost 7 bases and the J gene lost 6 bases, with 15 bases spanning the gap. This CDR3 contains 14 residues. Germline CDR1 and CDR2: LNHDA and SQIVND (reference sequence). The CDR3 DNA sequence: TGTGCCAGTACCTTCGGGGGGTTCGATGAAAAACTGTTTTTT. It specifies CASTFGGFDEKLFF. The full variable domain, in which reference TRBV19 and TRBJ1-4 provide the parts outside the CDR3, is DGGITQSPKYLFRKEGQNVTLSCEQNLNHDAMYWYRQDPGQGLRLIYYSQIVNDFQKGDIAEGYSVSREKKESFPLTVTSAQKNPTAFYLCASTFGGFDEKLFFGSGTQLSVL.

This chain joins TRBV19 and TRBJ2-4, with 7 bases fitting TRBD1. Germline V gene lookup returns CDR1 LNHDA and CDR2 SQIVND (reference sequence). The trim removed 7 bases at V and 6 bases at J, leaving 12 bases unmatched. The CDR3 extends over 15 amino acids. The CDR3 spells CASNPTGKFGNIQYF. The CDR3 DNA follows: TGTGCCAGTAACCCGACAGGGAAGTTCGGAAACATTCAGTACTTC.

The J gene is TRBJ2-7, the V gene TRBV5-1; 10 bases are shared with TRBD1. This CDR3 is built from 14 residues. The V gene's germline CDR1 is SGHRS and CDR2 YFSETQ. After removal of 3 bases from V and 5 bases from J, the junction contained 5 bases not matched to a gene. The CDR3 loop reads CASSSGTGADEQYF. The CDR3 DNA is TGCGCCAGCAGCTCCGGGACAGGGGCGGACGAGCAGTACTTC.

This rearrangement joins TRBV6-1 to TRBJ2-7; either TRBD1 or TRBD2 may supply D (6 bases each). V shed 1 base and J shed 5 bases, with 21 bases lying between them. The germline V gene encodes CDR1 MNHNS and CDR2 SASEGT. The CDR3 runs 17 residues. This CDR3 reads CASSEGGAGVKRNEQYF. The DNA of the CDR3 is TGTGCCAGCAGTGAAGGGGGGGCAGGGGTAAAGAGGAACGAGCAGTACTTC.

The genes are TRBV5-1 and TRBJ1-1; 8 bases align to TRBD1. The germline CDR1 and CDR2 sequences are SGHRS and YFSETQ. V lost 4 bases to trimming and J lost 11 bases; unmatched junction nucleotides: 13. The length of the CDR3 is 14 residues. The CDR3 region is CASSPGQGDKKAFF. CDR3 DNA sequence: TGCGCCAGCAGCCCAGGACAGGGAGATAAGAAGGCTTTCTTT.

This clone is a singleton in its sample. This sample includes further DNA sequences coding for the same CDR3. The rearrangement uses TRBV20-1 and TRBJ2-1; D call uncertain. The CDR3 totals 10 residues. Germline values: CDR1 DFQATT, CDR2 SNEGSKA (reference sequence). V was cut by 6 bases and J by 9 bases, with 9 bases left in between. CDR3 sequence (DNA): TGCAGTGCCATAGGCGGTGAGCAGTTCTTC. Its protein product is CSAIGGEQFF.

This chain links TRBV30 with TRBJ1-2, with D hard to call. Trimming took 0 bases from V and 1 from J, leaving 9 bases between them. Per the germline V gene, CDR1 is GTSNPN and CDR2 is SVGIG (reference sequence). The CDR3 contains 14 residues. Here the CDR3 reads CAWSVRTFNYGYTF. The CDR3 coding sequence is TGTGCCTGGAGTGTACGCACCTTTAACTATGGCTACACCTTC.

The chain couples TRBV11-2 to TRBJ2-3; D not resolved. CDR1 and CDR2 (germline): SGHAT, FQNNGV. Trimming took off 5 bases at V and 0 bases at J, with 15 bases between the two ends. The CDR3 is 16 amino acids. Here the CDR3 DNA reads TGTGCCAGCAGCCCATTCGGTAGCTCCAGCACAGATACGCAGTATTTT. It translates to CASSPFGSSSTDTQYF.

Regarding this clone: Other DNA sequences in the sample encode the same CDR3. CDR3 DNA: TGCGCCAGCAGCCGAGACGGCAATCAGCCCCAGCATTTT. Translating it yields CASSRDGNQPQHF. The rearrangement joins TRBV5-1 to TRBJ1-5; D uncertain. Germline CDR1 reads SGHRS; CDR2 reads YFSETQ. Trimming took off 4 bases at V and 2 bases at J, with 7 bases between the two ends. This CDR3 comprises 13 residues.

A remark on this clone: One junction end does not reproduce the germline sequence, and a read error may be involved. CDR3 region: CASSLGRTSGSWTDTQYF. As DNA, the CDR3 is TGTGCCAGCAGTTTGGGCCGGACTAGCGGGAGTTGGACAGATACACAGTATTTT. The rearrangement links TRBV28 to TRBJ2-3; 13 bases map to TRBD2. Germline V CDR1 and CDR2: MDHEN, SYDVKM. The CDR3 is made up of 18 amino acids.

The chain couples TRBV7-2 to TRBJ2-7, with 11 bases identical to TRBD1. This CDR3 contains 15 residues. Trimming removed 5 bases from V and 2 bases from J; junction bases left unmatched: 5. Germline CDR1 is SGHTA and CDR2 is FQGNSA. The DNA of the CDR3 is TGTGCCAGCAGCCTAGGACAGGGGGCTGCCTACGAGCAGTACTTC. Its translation: CASSLGQGAAYEQYF.

This chain uses TRBV28 with TRBJ2-5; 9 positions agree with TRBD1. The J segment lost 3 bases and the V segment lost 5 bases, leaving 10 bases of the junction unmatched. Per germline, CDR1 MDHEN and CDR2 SYDVKM. The CDR3 runs 16 residues. The CDR3 DNA reads TGTGCCAGCAGTCCACCTGGACAGGGGAAAAAAGAGACCCAGTACTTC. It codes for CASSPPGQGKKETQYF.

The chain has TRBV7-2 and TRBJ2-3; 8 bases fit TRBD2. The V and J ends lost 1 base and 0 bases, in that order; junction bases with no gene match: 3. Germline V gene sequence: CDR1 SGHTA, CDR2 FQGNSA. CDR3 length: 16 amino acids. CDR3 loop: CASSLGSSGSTDTQYF. Here the CDR3 DNA reads TGTGCCAGCAGCTTAGGTTCTAGCGGGAGCACAGATACGCAGTATTTT. Full variable domain (outside the CDR3, taken from reference TRBV7-2 and TRBJ2-3): GAGVSQSPSNKVTEKGKDVELRCDPISGHTALYWYRQSLGQGLEFLIYFQGNSAPDKSGLPSDRFSAERTGGSVSTLTIQRTQQEDSAVYLCASSLGSSGSTDTQYFGPGTRLTVL.

This rearrangement joins TRBV7-2 to TRBJ1-5; TRBD1 matches 8 bases. Germline V CDR1 and CDR2: SGHTA, FQGNSA. The CDR3 sequence is 14 residues long. V was clipped by 5 bases and J by 6 bases; unmatched bases: 6. The CDR3 protein is CASSQYRGGQPQHF. The CDR3 DNA reads TGTGCCAGCAGCCAGTACAGGGGGGGTCAGCCCCAGCATTTT.

The V and J genes are TRBV9 and TRBJ2-2; 10 nucleotides align to TRBD2. This CDR3 comprises 18 residues. Germline-derived CDR1 and CDR2 are SGDLS and YYNGEE. V lost 2 bases and J lost 4; bases outside the gene matches: 11. The CDR3 nucleotides read TGTGCCAGCAGCGTGAAGCGGGAGGGCCTAATGGGCACCGGGGAGCTGTTTTTT. Translation: CASSVKREGLMGTGELFF.

V and J are TRBV25-1 and TRBJ2-5; the D gene could be TRBD1 or TRBD2 (5 bases each). V lost 4 bases and J 0 bases, leaving 12 bases between the germline ends. Germline lookup yields CDR1 MGHDK and CDR2 SYGVNS. The CDR3 spans 15 residues. The CDR3 sequence: CASSGRGAYQETQYF. The CDR3 region has the DNA TGTGCCAGCAGTGGCCGAGGGGCGTACCAAGAGACCCAGTACTTC.

A note on this clone: The sample has other DNA sequences that encode this CDR3 too. The chain has TRBV5-1 and TRBJ2-7; no definite D call. The germline V and J ends were trimmed by 0 bases and 0 bases, with 10 bases remaining between them. Germline lookup yields CDR1 SGHRS and CDR2 YFSETQ. The CDR3 length is 15 residues. The DNA of the CDR3 is TGCGCCAGCAGCTTGGGGGGTTCCTCCTCCTACGAGCAGTACTTC. Translation: CASSLGGSSSYEQYF.

This clone showed up just once. J is TRBJ2-3 and V is TRBV29-1; 11 bases are a match to TRBD1. Looked up from germline, CDR1 is SQVTM and CDR2 is ANQGSEA. With 5 bases clipped from V and 3 bases from J, the junction kept 4 bases outside the gene matches. The CDR3 is made up of 14 amino acids. The CDR3 sequence: CSVLDRGRTDTQYF. The CDR3 DNA reads as TGCAGCGTTCTGGACAGGGGGCGGACAGATACGCAGTATTTT.